Shown below are 31 T cell receptor beta chains from a single sample sequenced in a study of shared clonotypes between healthy human individuals. The assay was immunoSEQ multiplex PCR, and TCRdb's table has in-frame clones only and misses some. Of 2.5 million or so clones in the sample, around nine tenths were seen once. Sequences were obtained from naive CD4+ T cells sorted from blood. Subset noted: CD45RA+ positively selected. Receptors originate from a young man in good health.

The genes are TRBV18 and TRBJ2-7; D remains unclear. The CDR3 extends over 15 amino acids. Per the germline V gene, CDR1 is KGHSH and CDR2 is LQKENI. Trimming pared 2 bases from V and 2 bases from J, leaving 13 bases between. This CDR3 reads CASSPDSRSPYEQYF. The CDR3 DNA follows: TGTGCCAGCTCACCAGACTCCCGGAGCCCCTACGAGCAGTACTTC.

The chain uses TRBV5-4 and TRBJ2-1; no definite D call. Germline values: CDR1 SGHNT, CDR2 YYREEE (reference sequence). The CDR3 loop spans 16 amino acids. The germline V and J ends were trimmed by 5 bases and 0 bases, with 15 bases remaining between them. This CDR3 is CASSRRESSSYNEQFF. The CDR3 bases are TGTGCCAGCAGTCGTCGTGAGTCGAGCTCCTACAATGAGCAGTTCTTC.

This clone was detected a few times. Other DNA sequences in the sample encode the same CDR3. The rearrangement uses TRBV27 and TRBJ2-7; the D gene is possibly TRBD2 (5 bases). CDR1 MNHEY and CDR2 SMNVEV come from the germline V gene (reference sequence). CDR3 length equals 14 residues. V was shortened by 0 bases and J by 0 bases, with 6 bases between the two germline ends. CDR3 bases: TGTGCCAGCAGTTTATCAGGGAGCTCCTACGAGCAGTACTTC. Amino acid sequence: CASSLSGSSYEQYF.

The rearrangement links TRBV4-1 to TRBJ2-5; 12 positions agree with TRBD2. This CDR3 comprises 14 residues. The germline gives CDR1 MGHRA, CDR2 YSYEKL. After removal of 4 bases from V and 4 bases from J, the junction contained 1 base not matched to a gene. The chain's CDR3 is CASSRGLAGETQYF. The DNA for the CDR3 is TGCGCCAGCAGCCGGGGACTAGCGGGAGAGACCCAGTACTTC.

This chain links TRBV30 with TRBJ1-5; D is ambiguous. With 3 bases removed from V and 0 bases from J, the gap between germline ends came to 18 bases. Germline V lookup: CDR1 GTSNPN, CDR2 SVGIG (reference sequence). The CDR3 extends over 17 amino acids. The CDR3 nucleotides read TGTGCCTGGAGCAGCCTCCACGACGGAAATAGCAATCAGCCCCAGCATTTT. It encodes CAWSSLHDGNSNQPQHF.

The chain is built from TRBV10-3 and TRBJ2-7, with D tentatively TRBD2 (6 bases). CDR3 length: 14 amino acids. Germline V gene sequence: CDR1 ENHRY, CDR2 SYGVKD. V lost 3 bases and J lost 3, with 12 bases in between. The CDR3 nucleotides are TGTGCCATCAGTGACGGAGCGGGCGGCTACGAGCAGTACTTC. Translating it yields CAISDGAGGYEQYF.

Details on this clone: A junction boundary mismatches the germline segment, possibly from a read error. Written as DNA, the CDR3 is TGTGCTAGCAGCTTAGGTCTAGCGGGGGGCCGGGAGACCCAGTACTTC. Protein: CASSLGLAGGRETQYF. The chain has TRBV7-7 and TRBJ2-5; 11 bases map to TRBD2. From germline, CDR1 is SSHAT and CDR2 FNYEAQ (reference sequence). This CDR3 is 16 amino acids long.

The chain combines TRBV10-2 with TRBJ2-1; D might be TRBD1 (5 bases). Germline CDR1 reads WSHSY; CDR2 reads SAAADI. Trimming stripped 2 bases from V and 1 base from J, with 12 bases between. The CDR3 covers 16 residues. This chain's CDR3 is CASSEPQGRSYNEQFF. The DNA of the CDR3 is TGCGCCAGCAGTGAGCCCCAGGGTAGGTCCTACAATGAGCAGTTCTTC.

The chain carries TRBV5-1 and TRBJ1-6, with D perhaps TRBD1 (6 bases). The CDR3 runs to 15 residues. V was cut by 1 base and J by 8 bases, with 13 bases left in between. Germline V gives CDR1 SGHRS, CDR2 YFSETQ. CDR3 protein: CASSLNGGSDSPLHF. The CDR3 DNA is TGCGCCAGCAGCTTGAACGGGGGCTCTGATTCACCCCTCCACTTT.

The chain uses TRBV7-8 and TRBJ2-6; D ambiguous. V was shortened by 3 bases and J by 0 bases, with 6 bases between the two germline ends. The CDR3 runs 15 residues. The germline V gene encodes CDR1 SGHVS and CDR2 FQNEAQ. CDR3 amino acids: CASSFQSSGANVLTF. CDR3 nucleotide sequence: TGTGCCAGCAGCTTCCAGAGCTCTGGGGCCAACGTCCTGACTTTC.

CDR3 sequence: CASRFMNTEAFF. The CDR3 DNA follows: TGTGCCAGTCGGTTCATGAACACTGAAGCTTTCTTT. The chain is built from TRBV19 and TRBJ1-1; D remains unclear. Germline CDR1 reads LNHDA; CDR2 reads SQIVND (reference sequence). The V and J ends lost 8 bases and 0 bases respectively, with 7 bases between them. CDR3 size: 12 residues.

The CDR3 is CASSIGGPGEQYF. The CDR3 DNA sequence: TGTGCCAGTAGTATCGGGGGCCCGGGCGAGCAGTACTTC. V and J are TRBV19 and TRBJ2-7; either TRBD1 or TRBD2 may supply D (6 bases each). Trimming shortened V by 3 bases and J by 6 bases, and 12 bases separated the two germline ends. The CDR3 is 13 residues long. Germline CDR1 is LNHDA and CDR2 is SQIVND (reference sequence).

The V gene is TRBV6-5, the J gene TRBJ1-1; weak D call: TRBD1 (6 bases). CDR3 length: 13 residues. CDR1 is MNHEY and CDR2 is SVGAGI in the germline V gene. Trimming left V 3 bases short and J 7 bases short, with 12 bases between. In DNA, the CDR3 is TGTGCCAGCAGTTATGTGGGGGCGGGTGAAGCTTTCTTT. It specifies CASSYVGAGEAFF.

The chain uses TRBV5-1 and TRBJ1-2; the match to TRBD1 covers 7 bases. CDR3 length: 15 amino acids. CDR1 and CDR2 (germline): SGHRS, YFSETQ. V trimming: 1 base; J trimming: 1 base; junction bases outside the gene matches: 4. The CDR3 DNA sequence: TGCGCCAGCAGCTTGTTCGGACAGGATAACTATGGCTACACCTTC. It specifies CASSLFGQDNYGYTF.

This clone showed up just once. The chain employs TRBV10-2 and TRBJ2-5; possible D gene TRBD1, 6 bases. Trimming took off 2 bases at V and 4 bases at J, with 14 bases between the two ends. This CDR3 spans 15 amino acids. Germline loops: CDR1 WSHSY, CDR2 SAAADI. CDR3 DNA: TGCGCCAGCAGTGAGCAGGGGAGCGAGGGAGAGACCCAGTACTTC. It is translated as CASSEQGSEGETQYF.

V usage is TRBV6-5 and J usage is TRBJ2-7; 12 bases are shared with TRBD2. The J segment lost 4 bases and the V segment lost 4 bases, leaving 5 bases of the junction unmatched. Germline V gives CDR1 MNHEY, CDR2 SVGAGI. This CDR3 region has 15 residues. DNA of the CDR3: TGTGCCAGCAGTTTCCCTAGCGGGGGGGCGTACGAGCAGTACTTC. Translating gives CASSFPSGGAYEQYF.

The V call is TRBV9, the J call TRBJ2-2; 7 bases fit TRBD1. Trimming at V came to 1 base and at J to 6 bases, leaving 6 bases not matched to a gene. CDR1 SGDLS and CDR2 YYNGEE come from the germline V gene. There are 15 residues in the CDR3. CDR3 nucleotide sequence: TGTGCCAGCAGCGTAATCCCAGGGGGATCCGGGGAGCTGTTTTTT. Residues: CASSVIPGGSGELFF.

This chain connects TRBV4-3 to TRBJ1-2; no firm D call. The CDR3 sequence is 13 residues long. Germline loops: CDR1 LGHNA, CDR2 YSLEER. The V and J ends lost 1 base and 1 base respectively, with 4 bases between them. CDR3 bases: TGCGCCAGCAGCCAAGGGGTTAACTATGGCTACACCTTC. It specifies CASSQGVNYGYTF.

J is TRBJ2-5 and V is TRBV11-2; weak D call: TRBD2 (5 bases). CDR3 length: 15 residues. V shed 0 bases and J shed 1 base, with 9 bases lying between them. Germline V gives CDR1 SGHAT, CDR2 FQNNGV. In DNA, the CDR3 is TGTGCCAGCAGCTTAGACGGGGTACTCCAAGAGACCCAGTACTTC. Translated, it gives CASSLDGVLQETQYF.

The chain joins TRBV29-1 to TRBJ2-3, with a possible D match to TRBD2 (5 bases). CDR1 and CDR2 from the germline V gene are SQVTM and ANQGSEA. The CDR3 is 13 amino acids. The V end was cut by 7 bases, the J end by 1 base, with 12 bases between. CDR3 loop: CSERKPGTDTQYF. DNA for the CDR3: TGCAGCGAGCGGAAACCCGGCACAGATACGCAGTATTTT.

The rearrangement uses TRBV11-1 and TRBJ2-5; D gene uncertain. The CDR3 covers 13 residues. Germline V gives CDR1 SGHAT, CDR2 FQDESV (reference sequence). Trimming shortened V by 4 bases and J by 7 bases, and 13 bases separated the two germline ends. CDR3 region: CASSSTWEVTQYF. CDR3 DNA: TGTGCCAGCAGCTCGACGTGGGAAGTGACCCAGTACTTC.

The V gene is TRBV15, the J gene TRBJ2-5; TRBD1 is a possible D gene (6 bases). The V gene's germline CDR1 is LNHNV and CDR2 YYDKDF (reference sequence). The CDR3 runs to 13 residues. V gave up 4 bases and J gave up 3 bases, with 9 bases separating them. CDR3 sequence (DNA): TGTGCCACCAGCATACGGGACAAAGAGACCCAGTACTTC. It codes for CATSIRDKETQYF.

This chain links TRBV9 with TRBJ2-1; the D gene is possibly TRBD2 (6 bases). The CDR3 has 15 amino acids. The germline CDR1 and CDR2 sequences are SGDLS and YYNGEE. V was cut by 4 bases and J by 0 bases, with 11 bases left in between. The CDR3 is CASSPSGRSYNEQFF. CDR3 nucleotides: TGTGCCAGCAGCCCGAGCGGGCGCTCCTACAATGAGCAGTTCTTC.

The chain employs TRBV2 and TRBJ2-5; D gene uncertain. Trimming removed 5 bases at V and 1 base at J, with 8 bases between. The CDR3 is made up of 13 amino acids. Germline V gives CDR1 SNHLY, CDR2 FYNNEI. The CDR3 coding sequence is TGTGCCAGCAGTTTAACATCCCAAGAGACCCAGTACTTC. Its translation: CASSLTSQETQYF.

This rearrangement joins TRBV27 to TRBJ2-6; D is unresolved. Germline V gives CDR1 MNHEY, CDR2 SMNVEV (reference sequence). This CDR3 comprises 15 residues. V lost 7 bases, J lost 0 bases, and 10 bases lay in between. CDR3 DNA sequence: TGTGCCAGCAAAATGGTGAACTCTGGGGCCAACGTCCTGACTTTC. This gives the protein CASKMVNSGANVLTF.

This chain uses TRBV5-1 with TRBJ2-5; D remains ambiguous. Germline CDR1 reads SGHRS; CDR2 reads YFSETQ. CDR3 length: 13 residues. Trimming took 2 bases from V and 1 from J, leaving 6 bases between them. CDR3 loop: CASSFTGQETQYF. The CDR3 DNA sequence: TGCGCCAGCAGCTTTACGGGCCAAGAGACCCAGTACTTC.

This chain links TRBV29-1 with TRBJ2-2; 10 bases fit TRBD1. Germline assignment: CDR1 SQVTM and CDR2 ANQGSEA. The CDR3 totals 14 residues. Germline trimming cut 6 bases from V and 6 bases from J; bases unmatched to any gene: 7. The CDR3 DNA is TGCAGCGTAGGGGACAGGGGAAGGTCCGGGGAGCTGTTTTTT. This codes for CSVGDRGRSGELFF.

The rearrangement links TRBV28 to TRBJ1-5; TRBD1 might be the D (6 bases). The germline V and J ends were trimmed by 5 bases and 7 bases, with 15 bases remaining between them. The CDR3 has 14 amino acids. Germline-derived CDR1 and CDR2 are MDHEN and SYDVKM. This chain's CDR3 is CASSRSGVSQPQHF. Written as DNA, the CDR3 is TGTGCCAGCAGTAGATCAGGGGTGTCGCAGCCCCAGCATTTT.

The rearrangement uses TRBV29-1 and TRBJ2-1; possibly TRBD2 for D (5 bases). The germline V gene encodes CDR1 SQVTM and CDR2 ANQGSEA. The CDR3 is made up of 13 amino acids. The CDR3 sequence: CSVLSSGMNEQFF. The CDR3 DNA follows: TGCAGTGTTCTCTCGAGCGGAATGAATGAGCAGTTCTTC.

Comments on this clone: Other DNA sequences of this sample code for an identical CDR3. This chain connects TRBV11-2 to TRBJ1-1; D remains ambiguous. Germline V lookup: CDR1 SGHAT, CDR2 FQNNGV. CDR3 length: 14 amino acids. V dropped 3 bases and J dropped 0 bases, with 8 bases sitting between them. In DNA, the CDR3 is TGTGCCAGCAGCTTGCCCGGACTGAACACTGAAGCTTTCTTT. Its translation is CASSLPGLNTEAFF.

V and J are TRBV9 and TRBJ2-7; 8 bases agree with TRBD2. CDR3 length: 16 residues. V lost 4 bases, J lost 2 bases, and 11 bases stayed unmatched. CDR1 is SGDLS and CDR2 is YYNGEE in the germline V gene. The CDR3 sequence is CASSPLGAGATYEQYF. The CDR3 bases are TGTGCCAGCAGCCCCCTTGGAGCGGGAGCTACCTACGAGCAGTACTTC.